These 19 T cell receptor beta chains share one sample of origin, sequenced in a study of control samples from healthy donors and cancer patients. Measured with immunoSEQ multiplex PCR; TCRdb has only the in-frame clones, and not every one. Of about 160,000 clones detected, less than 95% appear once; the ten largest clones hold 14%. The sequenced sample consisted of PBMCs. These receptors were obtained from a man aged 55-75 years with colorectal cancer.

This chain joins TRBV6-2 or TRBV6-3 and TRBJ2-6, with TRBD2 identical over 7 bases. CDR1 and CDR2 (germline): MNHEY, SVGEGT. The CDR3 has 16 amino acids. The V gene end was trimmed by 2 bases and the J gene end by 4 bases; junction bases not matched to a gene: 5. CDR3 DNA sequence: TGTGCCAGCAGTTACGACGGGGGGAAAGGGGCCAACGTCCTGACTTTC. Its protein product is CASSYDGGKGANVLTF.

This rearrangement joins TRBV7-9 to TRBJ2-1; 10 nucleotides line up with TRBD2. The CDR3 extends over 15 amino acids. The V gene end was trimmed by 7 bases and the J gene end by 3 bases; junction bases not matched to a gene: 6. From germline, CDR1 is SEHNR and CDR2 FQNEAQ (reference sequence). This CDR3 reads CASTNSGGHYNEQFF. Written as DNA, the CDR3 is TGTGCCAGCACCAATAGCGGGGGGCACTACAATGAGCAGTTCTTC.

The gene calls are TRBV30 and TRBJ2-1; TRBD2 matches at 14 bases. CDR3 length equals 16 residues. Germline CDR1 reads GTSNPN; CDR2 reads SVGIG (reference sequence). V lost 6 bases and J lost 10; bases outside the gene matches: 14. CDR3 sequence: CACDPSGTSGGEEQFF. The CDR3 DNA follows: TGTGCCTGTGACCCGTCCGGGACTAGCGGGGGCGAGGAGCAGTTCTTC. Filled out from reference TRBV30 and TRBJ2-1, the complete variable domain reads SQTIHQWPATLVQPVGSPLSLECTVEGTSNPNLYWYRQAAGRGLQLLFYSVGIGQISSEVPQNLSASRPQDRQFILSSKKLLLSDSGFYLCACDPSGTSGGEEQFFGPGTRLTVL.

This clone has just one count. The chain carries TRBV5-6 and TRBJ1-2; 8 nucleotides line up with TRBD1. CDR3 size: 16 residues. Germline V gene sequence: CDR1 SGHDT, CDR2 YYEEEE. Unmatched junction bases numbered 8, after V lost 2 bases and J lost 2 bases. The CDR3 loop is CASSLGERQGNYGYTF. CDR3 sequence (DNA): TGTGCCAGCAGCTTAGGAGAGCGACAGGGGAACTATGGCTACACCTTC.

The chain links TRBV28 to TRBJ1-6; D may be TRBD1 (6 bases). Germline CDR1 MDHEN, CDR2 SYDVKM. Trimming took off 3 bases at V and 6 bases at J, with 27 bases between the two ends. CDR3 length: 20 residues. The CDR3 DNA reads TGTGCCAGCAGTTTGCGTTATGGGAGGACAGTTTCTCTGATTAATTCACCCCTCCACTTT. The encoded protein is CASSLRYGRTVSLINSPLHF.

The gene calls are TRBV28 and TRBJ1-5; 8 positions agree with TRBD1. The V segment lost 6 bases and the J segment 7 bases; nucleotides outside the gene matches: 8. This CDR3 is built from 14 residues. Germline lookup yields CDR1 MDHEN and CDR2 SYDVKM. The CDR3 spells CASSSGGDRQPQHF. The CDR3 coding sequence is TGTGCCAGCAGCTCAGGGGGCGATAGACAGCCCCAGCATTTT.

This sequence joins TRBV15 and TRBJ1-1; 7 bases match TRBD1. Germline V gene lookup returns CDR1 LNHNV and CDR2 YYDKDF (reference sequence). The CDR3 runs to 15 residues. Losses at the gene ends were 1 base for V and 2 bases for J; bases not matched to a gene: 4. This chain's CDR3 is CATSRVDRDNTEAFF. The CDR3, as DNA: TGTGCCACCAGCAGAGTCGACAGGGACAACACTGAAGCTTTCTTT.

This chain uses TRBV27 with TRBJ1-2; TRBD1 agrees at 9 bases. With V trimmed by 4 bases and J by 1 base, 4 bases remained unmatched. The CDR3 runs to 15 residues. From germline, CDR1 is MNHEY and CDR2 SMNVEV (reference sequence). CDR3 amino acids: CASSSRTGDNYGYTF. The CDR3 bases are TGTGCCAGCAGTTCCCGGACAGGGGATAACTATGGCTACACCTTC.

The V call is TRBV10-3, the J call TRBJ2-7; 10 bases align to TRBD2. V lost 10 bases and J lost 6; bases outside the gene matches: 9. The CDR3 consists of 13 residues. Germline-derived CDR1 and CDR2 are ENHRY and SYGVKD. The CDR3 nucleotides read TGTGCCACCCAAGCGGGGGGGCCTTCCGAGCAGTACTTC. This gives the protein CATQAGGPSEQYF.

This chain links TRBV6-5 with TRBJ1-1, with D perhaps matching TRBD1 (6 bases). CDR1 and CDR2 (germline): MNHEY, SVGAGI. The CDR3 contains 15 residues. Trimming shortened V by 0 bases and J by 0 bases, and 8 bases separated the two germline ends. Here the CDR3 reads CASSYSYRVNTEAFF. The CDR3 DNA reads as TGTGCCAGCAGTTACTCGTACAGGGTGAACACTGAAGCTTTCTTT.

This chain uses TRBV27 with TRBJ2-3, with 7 positions matching TRBD2. Germline V gene sequence: CDR1 MNHEY, CDR2 SMNVEV (reference sequence). The CDR3 contains 14 residues. J was trimmed by 4 bases and V by 3 bases; bases with no gene match: 4. For the CDR3, the DNA is TGTGCCAGCAGTTTGGGCGGGGGACCAGATACGCAGTATTTT. The encoded protein is CASSLGGGPDTQYF.

This chain links TRBV6-2 or TRBV6-3 with TRBJ1-1, with 8 positions matching TRBD1. The CDR3 contains 16 residues. Per germline, CDR1 MNHEY and CDR2 SVGEGT. V gave up 2 bases and J gave up 5 bases; unmatched junction bases: 10. This CDR3 reads CASSYARGDRGTEAFF. CDR3 nucleotide sequence: TGTGCCAGCAGTTACGCGCGGGGAGACAGGGGAACTGAAGCTTTCTTT.

In nucleotides, the CDR3 is TGTGCCAGCAGCCCGGGGGACAGATATAGCAATCAGCCCCAGCATTTT. This sequence encodes CASSPGDRYSNQPQHF. V is TRBV11-2 and J is TRBJ1-5, with 7 bases fitting TRBD1. This CDR3 has 16 residues. Germline lookup yields CDR1 SGHAT and CDR2 FQNNGV. J gave up 0 bases and V 5 bases, and 7 bases lay outside the gene matches.

This clone was detected only once. The genes are TRBV29-1 and TRBJ2-1, with D hard to call. Germline CDR1 SQVTM, CDR2 ANQGSEA. There are 13 residues in the CDR3. V lost 4 bases and J 12 bases, leaving 19 bases between the germline ends. The CDR3 DNA reads as TGCAGCGTTGGGCAGGCCCTATTCTCGGGGCAGTTCTTC. Translated, it gives CSVGQALFSGQFF.

The rearrangement joins TRBV2 to TRBJ1-1; D might be TRBD1 (6 bases). Germline V gene data show CDR1 as SNHLY and CDR2 as FYNNEI. The CDR3 loop spans 11 amino acids. V shed 9 bases and J shed 11 bases, with 16 bases lying between them. The CDR3 region is CASCRDNGAFF. CDR3 in DNA: TGTGCCAGTTGCCGGGACAACGGCGCTTTCTTT.

CDR3 amino acids: CASTGVGTEAFF. The CDR3 nucleotides are TGTGCCAGTACAGGGGTCGGCACTGAAGCTTTCTTT. The genes are TRBV25-1 and TRBJ1-1; 7 nucleotides line up with TRBD1. Germline V gives CDR1 MGHDK, CDR2 SYGVNS. The V segment lost 9 bases and the J segment 4 bases; nucleotides outside the gene matches: 5. CDR3 length equals 12 residues. Full variable domain (missing parts from reference TRBV25-1 and TRBJ1-1): EADIYQTPRYLVIGTGKKITLECSQTMGHDKMYWYQQDPGMELHLIHYSYGVNSTEKGDLSSESTVSRIRTEHFPLTLESARPSHTSQYLCASTGVGTEAFFGQGTRLTVV.

V is TRBV11-3 and J is TRBJ1-2; D is possibly TRBD1 (5 bases). With 6 bases removed from V and 4 bases from J, the gap between germline ends came to 12 bases. The CDR3 totals 13 residues. Germline V gene data show CDR1 as SGHNT and CDR2 as YENEEA. CDR3 nucleotides: TGTGCCAGCAGTCGGGACGGGGGCTATGGCTACACCTTC. Translating gives CASSRDGGYGYTF.

The V and J genes are TRBV7-9 and TRBJ2-7, with D hard to call. The CDR3 covers 12 residues. Germline CDR1 SEHNR, CDR2 FQNEAQ (reference sequence). Trimming shortened V by 6 bases and J by 2 bases, and 8 bases separated the two germline ends. This chain's CDR3 is CASSYSAYEQYF. CDR3 coding DNA: TGTGCCAGCAGTTACAGCGCCTACGAGCAGTACTTC.

The chain joins TRBV25-1 to TRBJ2-1; 11 bases map to TRBD2. Losses at the gene ends were 7 bases for V and 9 bases for J; bases not matched to a gene: 11. The CDR3 is made up of 15 amino acids. Germline assignment: CDR1 MGHDK and CDR2 SYGVNS. In DNA form, the CDR3 reads TGTGCCAGCACCTTGACTAGCGGGGTAGGTGGTGAGCAGTTCTTC. It codes for CASTLTSGVGGEQFF. The full variable domain, rest sourced from reference TRBV25-1 and TRBJ2-1, is EADIYQTPRYLVIGTGKKITLECSQTMGHDKMYWYQQDPGMELHLIHYSYGVNSTEKGDLSSESTVSRIRTEHFPLTLESARPSHTSQYLCASTLTSGVGGEQFFGPGTRLTVL.